This note documents a single TCR beta chain sequence. Its antigen is still unknown. The sample is drawn from a study of CXCR3-negative and CXCR3-positive naive CD8 T cells. Overall study findings and caveats: The TRB CDR3s that CXCR3-positive naive cells carried were more hydrophobic than those of CXCR3-negative naive cells.

The CDR3 spans 14 residues. Looked up from germline, CDR1 is LGHNA and CDR2 is YSLEER. Researchers prepared the TRB cDNA libraries using 5' RACE with UMI labels. After re-calling the 5' RACE reads, TCRdb lists one entry per CDR3 protein, DNA absent. This table lists approximately 100,000 distinct CDR3 sequences. The source is a human donor in good health. Some clones in this sample may be carry-over from other donors' samples. The J gene is TRBJ2-7, the V gene TRBV4-3. The sequenced sample consisted of naive CXCR3+ CD8+ T cells from blood. As to subset: CD45RO-CCR7+CD27+CD95- naive CD8+ T cells expressing CXCR3 (TNR3+). Here the CDR3 reads CASSQGQYSYEQYF.